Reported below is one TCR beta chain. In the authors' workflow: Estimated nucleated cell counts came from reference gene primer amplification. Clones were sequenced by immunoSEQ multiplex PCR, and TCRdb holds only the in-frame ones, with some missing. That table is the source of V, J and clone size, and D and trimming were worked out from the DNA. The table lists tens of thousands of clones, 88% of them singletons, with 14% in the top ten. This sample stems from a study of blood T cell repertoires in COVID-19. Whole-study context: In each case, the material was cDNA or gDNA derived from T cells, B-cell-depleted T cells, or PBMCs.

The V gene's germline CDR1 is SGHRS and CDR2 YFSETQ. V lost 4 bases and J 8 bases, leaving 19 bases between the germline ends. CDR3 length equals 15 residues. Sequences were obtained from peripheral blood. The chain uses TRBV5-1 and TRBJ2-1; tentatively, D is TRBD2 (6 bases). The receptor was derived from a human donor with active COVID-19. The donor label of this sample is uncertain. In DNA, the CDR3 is TGCGCCAGCAGCCCCGGACGGGGACCGGGAGATGAGCAGTTCTTC. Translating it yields CASSPGRGPGDEQFF.